These 8 T cell receptor beta chains originate from one sample sequenced in a study of blood T cell repertoires in COVID-19 (dated by TCRdb to the early 2020s). The library was produced with the immunoSEQ multiplex PCR assay. Held by TCRdb, this immuneACCESS table contains in-frame sequences only and omits some clones. Under half of the omission traces to an unresolved V gene where checked; the cause of the rest is unknown. In all, the sample holds roughly 250,000 clones, and about 80% of those were seen once. 4% to 6% of the sample rests with the top ten. Sequenced material: peripheral blood. The receptors come from a woman of 80 years or more with active or convalescent COVID-19.

This sequence joins TRBV4-1 and TRBJ2-7, with 8 bases that match TRBD2. The CDR3 contains 16 residues. The junction had 6 bases not matched to a gene; V was cut back by 1 base and J by 1 base. CDR1 and CDR2 from the germline V gene are MGHRA and YSYEKL. In nucleotides, the CDR3 is TGCGCCAGCAGCCAAGGGGTCGGGACTAGTTCCTACGAGCAGTACTTC. It specifies CASSQGVGTSSYEQYF.

The chain uses TRBV5-1 and TRBJ1-2, with 9 bases fitting TRBD1. V lost 1 base, J lost 5 bases, and 6 bases stayed unmatched. CDR1 and CDR2 from the germline V gene are SGHRS and YFSETQ. There are 15 residues in the CDR3. The CDR3 is CASSLKTGGIYGYTF. CDR3 nucleotides: TGCGCCAGCAGCTTGAAGACAGGGGGAATATATGGCTACACCTTC.

The rearrangement uses TRBV5-1 and TRBJ1-1; maybe TRBD1 (5 bases). Germline V gene sequence: CDR1 SGHRS, CDR2 YFSETQ. With 0 bases removed from V and 4 bases from J, the gap between germline ends came to 10 bases. CDR3 size: 14 residues. The CDR3 reads CASSLAMGGTEAFF. In nucleotides, the CDR3 is TGCGCCAGCAGCTTGGCCATGGGGGGCACTGAAGCTTTCTTT.

This clone came up once. Additional DNA sequences in this sample encode the identical CDR3. V gene TRBV5-1 combines with J gene TRBJ2-5; D is undetermined. This CDR3 has 14 amino acids. Per germline, CDR1 SGHRS and CDR2 YFSETQ. Trimming left V 0 bases short and J 1 base short, with 7 bases between. The CDR3 region has the DNA TGCGCCAGCAGCTTGGTTCCAGGCCAAGAGACCCAGTACTTC. Encoded protein: CASSLVPGQETQYF.

V is TRBV27 and J is TRBJ1-2, with D maybe TRBD1 (5 bases). The germline V gene encodes CDR1 MNHEY and CDR2 SMNVEV (reference sequence). CDR3 length: 14 residues. V shed 5 bases and J shed 1 base, with 11 bases lying between them. CDR3 region: CASSLLGGNYGYTF. The CDR3 coding sequence is TGTGCCAGCAGTCTTCTCGGGGGTAACTATGGCTACACCTTC.

The rearrangement uses TRBV23-1 and TRBJ2-4; a weak D match, TRBD2 (5 bases). TRBV23-1 is reported as an ORF; its role is uncertain. This CDR3 region has 14 residues. With 2 bases removed from V and 6 bases from J, the gap between germline ends came to 11 bases. CDR3 bases: TGCGCCAGCAGTCAAGAGGGCAAGAGAAACATTCAGTACTTC. Its protein is CASSQEGKRNIQYF.

This clone was recorded once. In the same sample, other DNA sequences code for this CDR3. The V call is TRBV28, the J call TRBJ1-2; D is unclear. The CDR3 spans 11 residues. Germline V gene sequence: CDR1 MDHEN, CDR2 SYDVKM. Trimming shortened V by 2 bases and J by 8 bases, and 6 bases separated the two germline ends. CDR3 nucleotides: TGTGCCAGCAGTTTAGGGCGCGGCTACACCTTC. This encodes CASSLGRGYTF.

The chain joins TRBV5-1 to TRBJ1-1; 7 positions agree with TRBD1. The germline V gene encodes CDR1 SGHRS and CDR2 YFSETQ. This CDR3 has 14 residues. The junction had 11 bases not matched to a gene; V was cut back by 4 bases and J by 8 bases. The CDR3 DNA follows: TGCGCCAGCAGCGGGCCGGGGGACAGAGTAGAAGCTTTCTTT. Translation gives CASSGPGDRVEAFF.